One sample yielded the 20 T cell receptor beta chains listed below, sequenced in a study of cytomegalovirus exposure and HLA in healthy donors. Method: immunoSEQ multiplex PCR; TCRdb's copy keeps in-frame clones and lacks some. The table shows roughly 100,000 clones, with less than 95% occurring only once. Sequences were obtained from PBMCs. The receptor source for this set is a young woman in good health and CMV-seronegative.

V and J are TRBV6-1 and TRBJ1-4; 9 bases align to TRBD1. The V segment lost 8 bases and the J segment 0 bases; nucleotides outside the gene matches: 4. Germline V gives CDR1 MNHNS, CDR2 SASEGT. The CDR3 runs to 15 residues. CDR3 DNA sequence: TGTGCCAGCTTTAGGACAGGGGCAACTAATGAAAAACTGTTTTTT. Residues: CASFRTGATNEKLFF.

Notes on this clone: One junction end does not reproduce the germline sequence, and a read error may be involved. The chain couples TRBV7-7 to TRBJ2-5; 12 nucleotides match TRBD2. The length of the CDR3 is 16 residues. The germline CDR1 and CDR2 sequences are SSHAT and FNYEAQ (reference sequence). The CDR3, as DNA: TGTGCTAGCAGCTTTCGGACTAGCGGGGATCAAGAGACCCAGTACTTC. Translating gives CASSFRTSGDQETQYF.

The chain uses TRBV4-3 and TRBJ1-6, with D possibly matching TRBD1 (6 bases). The CDR3 length is 19 residues. V shed 0 bases and J shed 0 bases, with 15 bases lying between them. Germline CDR1 is LGHNA and CDR2 is YSLEER. The CDR3 here is CASSQDVLQGSSYNSPLHF. CDR3 coding DNA: TGCGCCAGCAGCCAAGATGTGTTACAGGGCAGCTCCTATAATTCACCCCTCCACTTT.

This chain links TRBV6-8 with TRBJ2-1; TRBD2 agrees at 10 bases. The CDR3 has 18 amino acids. V trimming: 2 bases; J trimming: 8 bases; junction bases outside the gene matches: 15. Germline lookup yields CDR1 MNHGY and CDR2 SAAAGT. CDR3 sequence reads: CASSYERVEREGRHEQFF. In nucleotides, the CDR3 is TGTGCCAGCAGTTACGAGCGAGTTGAGCGGGAGGGCCGACATGAGCAGTTCTTC.

The chain is built from TRBV4-3 and TRBJ1-2, with 12 positions matching TRBD1. Germline assignment: CDR1 LGHNA and CDR2 YSLEER. The CDR3 totals 17 residues. The V and J ends lost 0 bases and 7 bases, in that order; junction bases with no gene match: 9. The CDR3 is CASSQEVAGQGAFGYTF. The CDR3 coding sequence is TGCGCCAGCAGCCAAGAGGTAGCGGGACAGGGGGCCTTTGGCTACACCTTC.

The chain links TRBV6-1 to TRBJ2-7; 9 bases line up with TRBD1. The CDR3 runs to 16 residues. With V trimmed by 1 base and J by 4 bases, 8 bases remained unmatched. CDR1 and CDR2 (germline): MNHNS, SASEGT. CDR3 sequence (DNA): TGTGCCAGCAGTGAAGTGCCGGGACAGGGTGGGTACGAGCAGTACTTC. Its translation is CASSEVPGQGGYEQYF.

This clone was found once. V usage is TRBV29-1 and J usage is TRBJ2-3; unclear D gene. Trimming stripped 4 bases from V and 3 bases from J, with 11 bases between. The CDR3 covers 13 residues. The germline V gene has CDR1 SQVTM and CDR2 ANQGSEA. CDR3 sequence: CSVGLVRTDTQYF. CDR3 coding DNA: TGCAGCGTTGGGTTAGTGAGGACAGATACGCAGTATTTT.

This chain uses TRBV5-1 with TRBJ2-6; no firm D call. The CDR3 contains 14 residues. Germline CDR1 reads SGHRS; CDR2 reads YFSETQ. Trimming cost V 5 bases and J 2 bases, with 8 bases left between them. The CDR3 DNA sequence: TGCGCCAGCAGGGCTGCCACTGGGGCCAACGTCCTGACTTTC. This gives the protein CASRAATGANVLTF.

The chain employs TRBV5-1 and TRBJ2-5, with a weak D call TRBD1 (6 bases). V was clipped by 5 bases and J by 0 bases, with 11 bases between them. Looked up from germline, CDR1 is SGHRS and CDR2 is YFSETQ. This CDR3 contains 14 residues. The DNA of the CDR3 is TGCGCCAGCAGATTAGGGACAAACCAAGAGACCCAGTACTTC. Its translation: CASRLGTNQETQYF. Looking up the rest from reference TRBV5-1 and TRBJ2-5 gives the full variable domain: KAGVTQTPRYLIKTRGQQVTLSCSPISGHRSVSWYQQTPGQGLQFLFEYFSETQRNKGNFPGRFSGRQFSNSRSEMNVSTLELGDSALYLCASRLGTNQETQYFGPGTRLLVL.

CDR3 in DNA: TGTGCCAGCAGCTTAGGCGCCGGGACAGGGGGCGGCGAGACCCAGTACTTC. Residues: CASSLGAGTGGGETQYF. This chain joins TRBV11-3 and TRBJ2-5; 12 bases are shared with TRBD1. J was trimmed by 5 bases and V by 1 base; bases with no gene match: 8. This CDR3 comprises 17 residues. Germline CDR1 reads SGHNT; CDR2 reads YENEEA.

This clone was seen once. The chain employs TRBV19 and TRBJ2-7, with 9 bases lining up with TRBD1. Germline CDR1 reads LNHDA; CDR2 reads SQIVND (reference sequence). Trimming removed 4 bases from V and 3 bases from J; junction bases left unmatched: 7. CDR3 length: 15 residues. The CDR3 nucleotides read TGTGCCAGTAGTACCCCCGGGACAGGGATCTACGAGCAGTACTTC. Amino acid sequence: CASSTPGTGIYEQYF.

Comments on this clone: In the same sample, other DNA sequences code for this CDR3. The rearrangement joins TRBV7-8 to TRBJ2-3, with TRBD2 matching 9 bases. Germline V lookup: CDR1 SGHVS, CDR2 FQNEAQ. Losses at the gene ends were 1 base for V and 3 bases for J; bases not matched to a gene: 2. The CDR3 runs to 15 residues. CDR3 sequence: CASSLGLAGTDTQYF. CDR3 nucleotides: TGTGCCAGCAGCTTAGGGCTAGCGGGGACAGATACGCAGTATTTT.

The rearrangement links TRBV28 to TRBJ1-2; D gene uncertain. With 8 bases removed from V and 0 bases from J, the gap between germline ends came to 13 bases. CDR1 MDHEN and CDR2 SYDVKM come from the germline V gene. The CDR3 sequence is 14 residues long. Here the CDR3 reads CASRRGGTNYGYTF. In DNA, the CDR3 is TGTGCCAGCCGGCGGGGTGGGACTAACTATGGCTACACCTTC.

This clone turned up a few times. This chain uses TRBV4-2 with TRBJ2-2; 7 nucleotides align to TRBD2. Germline V lookup: CDR1 LGHNA, CDR2 YNFKEQ. The CDR3 is 14 amino acids. J gave up 6 bases and V 0 bases, and 1 base lay outside the gene matches. CDR3 region: CASSQEGGAGELFF. CDR3 bases: TGTGCCAGCAGCCAAGAGGGGGGGGCCGGGGAGCTGTTTTTT.

The V call is TRBV11-2, the J call TRBJ1-1; D perhaps matches TRBD1 (5 bases). Germline V gene sequence: CDR1 SGHAT, CDR2 FQNNGV. The CDR3 spans 13 residues. The V end lost 1 base, the J end lost 10 bases, and 13 bases lay between the germline ends. The CDR3 nucleotides read TGTGCCAGCAGCTTAGTAGGAGGGGCGGGAGCTTTCTTT. Residues: CASSLVGGAGAFF.

This sequence joins TRBV7-2 and TRBJ2-5; D is perhaps TRBD1 (5 bases). The CDR3 is 14 amino acids. Germline CDR1 is SGHTA and CDR2 is FQGNSA. V lost 5 bases to trimming and J lost 1 base, with 11 bases between them. This chain's CDR3 is CASSPDRPQETQYF. CDR3 DNA: TGTGCCAGCAGCCCCGACAGACCCCAAGAGACCCAGTACTTC.

The chain links TRBV19 to TRBJ2-1; possibly TRBD1 for D (6 bases). The CDR3 covers 17 residues. The germline CDR1 and CDR2 sequences are LNHDA and SQIVND (reference sequence). V dropped 1 base and J dropped 0 bases, with 13 bases sitting between them. DNA of the CDR3: TGTGCCAGTAGTATAGTATCGGACAGAGGCTCCTACAATGAGCAGTTCTTC. This sequence encodes CASSIVSDRGSYNEQFF.

The J gene is TRBJ2-6, the V gene TRBV27, with a possible D match to TRBD1 (6 bases). Germline-derived CDR1 and CDR2 are MNHEY and SMNVEV (reference sequence). The CDR3 totals 14 residues. With 7 bases removed from V and 2 bases from J, the gap between germline ends came to 9 bases. As DNA, the CDR3 is TGTGCCAGCAAAAAGGGGGCTGGGGCCAACGTCCTGACTTTC. Encoded protein: CASKKGAGANVLTF.

The genes are TRBV11-2 and TRBJ2-5; possible D gene TRBD1, 6 bases. The CDR3 is 18 residues long. The germline gives CDR1 SGHAT, CDR2 FQNNGV. Trimming stripped 3 bases from V and 3 bases from J, with 23 bases between. Written as DNA, the CDR3 is TGTGCCAGCAGCTTTTCCCCCAGAACAGGGCTTACAAAAGAGACCCAGTACTTC. The encoded protein is CASSFSPRTGLTKETQYF.

On this clone itself: Relative to the germline gene, one junction end is altered; a read error may explain this. This chain joins TRBV19 and TRBJ1-6; D might be TRBD1 (6 bases). Germline CDR1 is LNHDA and CDR2 is SQIVND (reference sequence). This CDR3 is 15 amino acids long. The CDR3: CASSIIRDTNPPLHF. CDR3 in DNA: TGTGCCAGTAGCATAATCCGGGACACTAATCCACCCCTCCACTTT.